A selection of T cell receptor beta chains follows, all from one sample in a study of fetal regulatory T cell absence and autoimmunity. Sequenced by immunoSEQ multiplex PCR; TCRdb stores in-frame clones only, minus some. This sample has around 45,000 clones; just under 85% occur once, and the top ten carry less than 0.5%. Sequencing was done on a sample of cord blood. These receptors all come from a newborn boy with IPEX syndrome. CDR3s include the opening cysteine and the closing phenylalanine or tryptophan. Each record gives: V gene, clone size, D gene, J gene, CDR3 DNA, CDR3 protein. The D gene is left open where the match is weak. Clone size, where shown, is once, few, many, or a class for clones that have expanded.

V gene: TRBV11-2
clone size: once
D gene: .
J gene: TRBJ2-3
CDR3 DNA: TGTGCCAGCAGCCTCTCCCCGGGGGCGGGAGTAGGGGATACGCAGTATTTT
CDR3 protein: CASSLSPGAGVGDTQYF

V gene: TRBV7-2
clone size: .
D gene: .
J gene: TRBJ2-3
CDR3 DNA: TGTGCCAGCAGCTTAGGCTACCAGGCGGCGACAGATACGCAGTATTTT
CDR3 protein: CASSLGYQAATDTQYF

V gene: TRBV11-3
clone size: .
D gene: .
J gene: TRBJ2-3
CDR3 DNA: TGTGCCAGCAGCTTAGGGAGGACAGATACGCAGTATTTT
CDR3 protein: CASSLGRTDTQYF

V gene: TRBV4-3
clone size: .
D gene: .
J gene: TRBJ1-4
CDR3 DNA: TGCGCCAGCAGCGAAGCGTGGGGGGCTAATGAAAAACTGTTTTTT
CDR3 protein: CASSEAWGANEKLFF

V gene: TRBV4-3
clone size: once
D gene: .
J gene: TRBJ2-1
CDR3 DNA: TGCGCCAGCAGCCAAGGTGGTGAGCAGTTCTTC
CDR3 protein: CASSQGGEQFF

V gene: TRBV7-9
clone size: few
D gene: .
J gene: TRBJ1-2
CDR3 DNA: TGTGCCAGCAGCTTGACAACTAACTATGGCTACACCTTC
CDR3 protein: CASSLTTNYGYTF

V gene: TRBV9
clone size: .
D gene: TRBD1
J gene: TRBJ1-1
CDR3 DNA: TGTGCCAGCAGCGCCATCCCCTGGACAGGGTGGACTGAAGCTTTCTTT
CDR3 protein: CASSAIPWTGWTEAFF

V gene: TRBV11-2
clone size: few
D gene: .
J gene: TRBJ1-6
CDR3 DNA: TGTGCCAGCAGCCGGGACACCTATAATTCACCCCTCCACTTT
CDR3 protein: CASSRDTYNSPLHF

V gene: TRBV19
clone size: .
D gene: TRBD2
J gene: TRBJ2-7
CDR3 DNA: TGTGCCAGTAGTATAACTAGCGGGAGCCAGGGCGAGCAGTACTTC
CDR3 protein: CASSITSGSQGEQYF

V gene: TRBV7-9
clone size: .
D gene: TRBD2
J gene: TRBJ2-7
CDR3 DNA: TGTGCCAGCAGTTCCGGACTAGCGGGAGGGCCGAGCGAGCAGTACTTC
CDR3 protein: CASSSGLAGGPSEQYF

V gene: TRBV11-3
clone size: .
D gene: TRBD2
J gene: TRBJ2-1
CDR3 DNA: TGTGCCAGCAGCTTGGCCAGGACTAGCGGGCCCAGCTCCTACAATGAGCAGTTCTTC
CDR3 protein: CASSLARTSGPSSYNEQFF

V gene: TRBV27
clone size: .
D gene: .
J gene: TRBJ2-2
CDR3 DNA: TGTGCCAGCAGTTCCGAGCTAGCAGTCGGGGAGCTGTTTTTT
CDR3 protein: CASSSELAVGELFF

V gene: TRBV5-1
clone size: .
D gene: .
J gene: TRBJ1-6
CDR3 DNA: TGCGCCAGCAGCTTGGCCGAACTCAGGGATTACAATTCACCCCTCCACTTT
CDR3 protein: CASSLAELRDYNSPLHF

V gene: TRBV30
clone size: .
D gene: .
J gene: TRBJ1-5
CDR3 DNA: TGTGCCTGGAGTGTTAGGAGGAGCAATCAGCCCCAGCATTTT
CDR3 protein: CAWSVRRSNQPQHF

V gene: TRBV10-3
clone size: .
D gene: .
J gene: TRBJ1-1
CDR3 DNA: TGTGCCATCACCGGCAGTACGAACACTGAAGCTTTCTTT
CDR3 protein: CAITGSTNTEAFF

V gene: TRBV5-1
clone size: .
D gene: .
J gene: TRBJ2-2
CDR3 DNA: TGCGCCAGCAGCTTGCGGCCTGAGAACACCGGGGAGCTGTTTTTT
CDR3 protein: CASSLRPENTGELFF

V gene: TRBV5-1
clone size: .
D gene: TRBD1
J gene: TRBJ1-4
CDR3 DNA: TGCGCCAGCAGCTTGGTAGGGGGCGCTCAGGGAAGGGAAAAACTGTTTTTT
CDR3 protein: CASSLVGGAQGREKLFF

V gene: TRBV2
clone size: .
D gene: TRBD1
J gene: TRBJ1-3
CDR3 DNA: TGTGCCAGCAGCCTTACAGGGGAGACTGGAAACACCATATATTTT
CDR3 protein: CASSLTGETGNTIYF

V gene: TRBV7-9
clone size: .
D gene: .
J gene: TRBJ2-2
CDR3 DNA: TGTGCCAGCAGCCCTCAGGGGCAGACCGGGGAGCTGTTTTTT
CDR3 protein: CASSPQGQTGELFF

V gene: TRBV30
clone size: .
D gene: TRBD2
J gene: TRBJ2-7
CDR3 DNA: TGTGCCTGGAGTAGCCAGCGGGGAACCTACGAGCAGTACTTC
CDR3 protein: CAWSSQRGTYEQYF

V gene: TRBV19
clone size: once
D gene: TRBD2
J gene: TRBJ2-1
CDR3 DNA: TGTGCCAGTAGTACACTAGCGGGGGGGGAGGATGAGCAGTTCTTC
CDR3 protein: CASSTLAGGEDEQFF

V gene: TRBV7-2
clone size: .
D gene: TRBD1
J gene: TRBJ1-3
CDR3 DNA: TGTGCCAGCAGCTTAGGCCAGGGGGCATTCAGAAACACCATATATTTT
CDR3 protein: CASSLGQGAFRNTIYF

V gene: TRBV11-2
clone size: .
D gene: .
J gene: TRBJ1-3
CDR3 DNA: TGTGCCAGCAGCTTAGGTTCCGGGGGCAATAGAAACACCATATATTTT
CDR3 protein: CASSLGSGGNRNTIYF

V gene: TRBV27
clone size: .
D gene: .
J gene: TRBJ1-1
CDR3 DNA: TGTGCCAGCAGTCCGGCGCGCGGCTTCACTGAAGCTTTCTTT
CDR3 protein: CASSPARGFTEAFF

V gene: TRBV7-9
clone size: .
D gene: TRBD2
J gene: TRBJ2-3
CDR3 DNA: TGTGCCAGCAGCTTACCCTCCCTCGGGACTAGCGGGACAGATACGCAGTATTTT
CDR3 protein: CASSLPSLGTSGTDTQYF

V gene: TRBV29-1
clone size: .
D gene: TRBD1
J gene: TRBJ1-3
CDR3 DNA: TGCAGCGTTGAAAGGCTGGACAGGGAACCCTCTGGAAACACCATATATTTT
CDR3 protein: CSVERLDREPSGNTIYF

V gene: TRBV4-3
clone size: .
D gene: TRBD1
J gene: TRBJ1-2
CDR3 DNA: TGCGCCAGCAGCTATCACAGGGGGAACTATGGCTACACCTTC
CDR3 protein: CASSYHRGNYGYTF

V gene: TRBV7-9
clone size: .
D gene: TRBD2
J gene: TRBJ2-1
CDR3 DNA: TGTGCCAGCAGCTTAGTAGCGGGAGGGTACAATGAGCAGTTCTTC
CDR3 protein: CASSLVAGGYNEQFF

V gene: TRBV5-6
clone size: few
D gene: .
J gene: TRBJ1-2
CDR3 DNA: TGTGCCAGCAGCCTTACACAGGCTAACTATGGCTACACCTTC
CDR3 protein: CASSLTQANYGYTF

V gene: TRBV9
clone size: .
D gene: TRBD2
J gene: TRBJ2-1
CDR3 DNA: TGTGCCAGCAGCCTCCGACTAGCGGGGGATCAGTTCTTC
CDR3 protein: CASSLRLAGDQFF

V gene: TRBV19
clone size: .
D gene: TRBD1
J gene: TRBJ2-7
CDR3 DNA: TGTGCCAGTAGTATGCCGGGGACAGGTCAATACGAGCAGTACTTC
CDR3 protein: CASSMPGTGQYEQYF

V gene: TRBV20-1
clone size: .
D gene: .
J gene: TRBJ2-3
CDR3 DNA: TGCAGTGCTAGTAGCACAGATACGCAGTATTTT
CDR3 protein: CSASSTDTQYF

V gene: TRBV6-6
clone size: .
D gene: TRBD1
J gene: TRBJ2-1
CDR3 DNA: TGTGCCAGCAGTTACGCAGGGGGCAATGAGCAGTTCTTC
CDR3 protein: CASSYAGGNEQFF

V gene: TRBV9
clone size: .
D gene: TRBD2
J gene: TRBJ2-1
CDR3 DNA: TGTGCCAGCAGCTATGGGACTAGCGGGAGGAATGAGCAGTTCTTC
CDR3 protein: CASSYGTSGRNEQFF

V gene: TRBV18
clone size: .
D gene: .
J gene: TRBJ1-1
CDR3 DNA: TGTGCCAGCTCACCACCGATGAACACTGAAGCTTTCTTT
CDR3 protein: CASSPPMNTEAFF

V gene: TRBV6-6
clone size: .
D gene: .
J gene: TRBJ2-7
CDR3 DNA: TGTGCCAGCAGTTCCCAACAGGGTTACGAGCAGTACTTC
CDR3 protein: CASSSQQGYEQYF

V gene: TRBV7-9
clone size: .
D gene: TRBD1
J gene: TRBJ2-4
CDR3 DNA: TGTGCCAGCAGCTTATCCGGGACAGGGGGCAAAAACATTCAGTACTTC
CDR3 protein: CASSLSGTGGKNIQYF

V gene: TRBV7-9
clone size: .
D gene: TRBD2
J gene: TRBJ2-2
CDR3 DNA: TGTGCCAGCAGCTCCAGAGCGGGGGGGACCGGGGAGCTGTTTTTT
CDR3 protein: CASSSRAGGTGELFF

V gene: TRBV4-2
clone size: .
D gene: .
J gene: TRBJ2-7
CDR3 DNA: TGTGCCAGCAGCCTTCAGTCCGGGAGCCCCCCCTACGAGCAGTACTTC
CDR3 protein: CASSLQSGSPPYEQYF

V gene: TRBV19
clone size: .
D gene: .
J gene: TRBJ2-5
CDR3 DNA: TGTGCCAGTACAGAGACAGGCAGGGCCCTCCAAGAGACCCAGTACTTC
CDR3 protein: CASTETGRALQETQYF

V gene: TRBV23-1
clone size: .
D gene: TRBD2
J gene: TRBJ2-2
CDR3 DNA: TGCGCCAGAACCCGCGACACGGGAGGGACCGGGGAGCTGTTTTTT
CDR3 protein: CARTRDTGGTGELFF

V gene: TRBV6-1
clone size: .
D gene: TRBD1
J gene: TRBJ2-2
CDR3 DNA: TGTGCCAGCGTGAAGACAGGGGGAGTCGGGGAGCTGTTTTTT
CDR3 protein: CASVKTGGVGELFF

V gene: TRBV6-5
clone size: .
D gene: .
J gene: TRBJ2-7
CDR3 DNA: TGTGCCAGCAGTTACTCGAGTTATGGCGAGCAGTACTTC
CDR3 protein: CASSYSSYGEQYF

V gene: TRBV7-9
clone size: .
D gene: .
J gene: TRBJ1-1
CDR3 DNA: TGTGCCAGCAGCTTAAGCGGAAAGATAAATGAAGCTTTCTTT
CDR3 protein: CASSLSGKINEAFF

V gene: TRBV5-4
clone size: .
D gene: TRBD1
J gene: TRBJ2-3
CDR3 DNA: TGTGCCAGCAGCTTGGGTCGGACAGGGAGGGATACGCAGTATTTT
CDR3 protein: CASSLGRTGRDTQYF

V gene: TRBV9
clone size: .
D gene: TRBD2
J gene: TRBJ2-5
CDR3 DNA: TGTGCCAGCAGCTGGGGGACTAGCGGGGGATCCGGGGAGACCCAGTACTTC
CDR3 protein: CASSWGTSGGSGETQYF

V gene: TRBV7-9
clone size: .
D gene: .
J gene: TRBJ2-7
CDR3 DNA: TGTGCCAGCAGCAAAGACAGGAACTCCTACGAGCAGTACTTC
CDR3 protein: CASSKDRNSYEQYF